These T cell receptor beta chains were read from a single sample in a study of T cells in Graves' hyperthyroidism and ophthalmopathy. Via MiXCR, TCRdb re-called the multiplex PCR reads, giving one row per CDR3 protein. The table lists about 640,000 distinct CDR3 sequences, 45% of them singletons. Material: peripheral blood or thyroid tissue (not recorded which). The source is an adult man with Graves' disease, either hyperthyroidism or ophthalmopathy (not recorded which). Both conserved end residues are part of each CDR3. Each record gives: J gene, V gene, clone size, D gene, CDR3 DNA, CDR3 protein. D genes are given only for firm matches. The size entry is marked missing in some rows and otherwise reads once, few, many or a size class.

j_gene: TRBJ2-5; v_gene: TRBV11-1; abundance: .; d_gene: .; CDR3nt: TGTGCCAGCAGCTTCGGGACTGGTGGGGCGACCCAGTACTTC; CDR3aa: CASSFGTGGATQYF
j_gene: TRBJ1-1; v_gene: TRBV7-9; abundance: .; d_gene: .; CDR3nt: TGTGCCAGCAGCTTAGCCCCAGGGAGGGGAACTGAAGCTTTCTTT; CDR3aa: CASSLAPGRGTEAFF
j_gene: TRBJ1-2; v_gene: TRBV20-1; abundance: .; d_gene: TRBD1; CDR3nt: TGCAGTGCTAGAGGTCAGGGGGCAAGAGGTTATGGCTACACCTTC; CDR3aa: CSARGQGARGYGYTF
j_gene: TRBJ1-1; v_gene: TRBV7-9; abundance: many; d_gene: .; CDR3nt: TGTGCCAGCAGACACGCTCAACTGAACACTGAAGCTTTCTTT; CDR3aa: CASRHAQLNTEAFF
j_gene: TRBJ1-1; v_gene: TRBV19; abundance: few; d_gene: .; CDR3nt: TGTGCCACGTCTTGGGGGCTGAACACTGAAGCTTTCTTT; CDR3aa: CATSWGLNTEAFF
j_gene: TRBJ1-5; v_gene: TRBV15; abundance: .; d_gene: TRBD1; CDR3nt: TGTGCCACCAGCAGCTCTACAGGGGGCAATCAGCCCCAGCATTTT; CDR3aa: CATSSSTGGNQPQHF
j_gene: TRBJ1-2; v_gene: TRBV7-6; abundance: .; d_gene: TRBD1; CDR3nt: TGTGCCAGCAGCCGTGGGGTCGACTCAACAGGGGACGCCGGCTACACCTTC; CDR3aa: CASSRGVDSTGDAGYTF
j_gene: TRBJ2-3; v_gene: TRBV19; abundance: few; d_gene: .; CDR3nt: TGTGCCAGTAGTTTGCAGCGAACCTCCACAGATACGCAGTATTTT; CDR3aa: CASSLQRTSTDTQYF
j_gene: TRBJ1-6; v_gene: TRBV2; abundance: few; d_gene: TRBD1; CDR3nt: TGTGCCAGCAGCCGGGGACAGGTTGTCCATAATTCACCCCTCCACTTT; CDR3aa: CASSRGQVVHNSPLHF
j_gene: TRBJ2-7; v_gene: TRBV7-8; abundance: .; d_gene: .; CDR3nt: TGCGCCAGCAGCCAAGTTCGGGGTTTAGCCTACGAGCAGTACTTC; CDR3aa: CASSQVRGLAYEQYF
j_gene: TRBJ2-2; v_gene: TRBV7-9; abundance: few; d_gene: .; CDR3nt: TGTGCCAGCAGCCCCGGGGCTCTCAACACCGGGGAGCTGTTTTTT; CDR3aa: CASSPGALNTGELFF
j_gene: TRBJ1-2; v_gene: TRBV10-3; abundance: .; d_gene: .; CDR3nt: TGTGCCAGCAGTGATTTTAGGTCGACAGCCTATGGCTACACCTTC; CDR3aa: CASSDFRSTAYGYTF
j_gene: TRBJ2-5; v_gene: TRBV3-1; abundance: many; d_gene: .; CDR3nt: TGTGCCAGCAGCCGGACAGAAGAGACCCAGTACTTC; CDR3aa: CASSRTEETQYF
j_gene: TRBJ2-2; v_gene: TRBV29-1; abundance: .; d_gene: TRBD2; CDR3nt: TGCAGCGTTGAAGGTCCTAGCGGGTCCGGGGAGCTGTTTTTT; CDR3aa: CSVEGPSGSGELFF
j_gene: TRBJ1-4; v_gene: TRBV29-1; abundance: .; d_gene: TRBD1; CDR3nt: TGCAGCGTGGAGACAGGGGGCAGGGGTGGCGAAAAACTGTTTTTT; CDR3aa: CSVETGGRGGEKLFF
j_gene: TRBJ1-3; v_gene: TRBV29-1; abundance: many; d_gene: .; CDR3nt: TGCAGCGTTGGGGCGAGGGGGTCTGGAAACACCATATATTTT; CDR3aa: CSVGARGSGNTIYF
j_gene: TRBJ2-2; v_gene: TRBV15; abundance: many; d_gene: .; CDR3nt: TGTGCCACCAGCACAGCCGGGATTACCACCGGGGAGCTGTTTTTT; CDR3aa: CATSTAGITTGELFF
j_gene: TRBJ1-2; v_gene: TRBV5-1; abundance: .; d_gene: .; CDR3nt: TGCGCCAGCAGCTTTGATTGGTCAGGGGAGTATGGCTACACCTTC; CDR3aa: CASSFDWSGEYGYTF
j_gene: TRBJ1-2; v_gene: TRBV7-8; abundance: few; d_gene: .; CDR3nt: TGTGCCAGCAGCTTGGGAGGGTCGACAGGAAACTATGGCTACACCTTC; CDR3aa: CASSLGGSTGNYGYTF
j_gene: TRBJ1-1; v_gene: TRBV7-9; abundance: .; d_gene: TRBD1; CDR3nt: TGTGCCAACAGCTTAGGACAGGGGAAGGACACTGAAGCTTTCTTT; CDR3aa: CANSLGQGKDTEAFF
j_gene: TRBJ1-1; v_gene: TRBV29-1; abundance: .; d_gene: TRBD1; CDR3nt: TGCAGAGTCCCGACAGGGACGAACACTGAAGCTTTCTTT; CDR3aa: CRVPTGTNTEAFF
j_gene: TRBJ1-1; v_gene: TRBV20-1; abundance: few; d_gene: .; CDR3nt: TGCAGTGCTAGAGGGGGGGCAGGGAACACTGAAGCTTTCTTT; CDR3aa: CSARGGAGNTEAFF
j_gene: TRBJ2-7; v_gene: TRBV11-2; abundance: once; d_gene: .; CDR3nt: TGTGCCAGCAGCCCCCCGGGGCAGGGGGGAGAGCAGTACTTC; CDR3aa: CASSPPGQGGEQYF
j_gene: TRBJ1-4; v_gene: TRBV29-1; abundance: .; d_gene: .; CDR3nt: TGCAGCGTTGTCGATGCAGGGAATGAAAAACTGTTTTTT; CDR3aa: CSVVDAGNEKLFF
j_gene: TRBJ1-4; v_gene: TRBV7-2; abundance: many; d_gene: .; CDR3nt: TGTGCCAGCAGCTCCCCTAGTAATGAAAAACTGTTTTTT; CDR3aa: CASSSPSNEKLFF
j_gene: TRBJ1-2; v_gene: TRBV4-1; abundance: many; d_gene: .; CDR3nt: TGCGCCAGCAGCCAAGAGCGTGACGGGAACTATGGCTACACCTTC; CDR3aa: CASSQERDGNYGYTF
j_gene: TRBJ2-7; v_gene: TRBV20-1; abundance: many; d_gene: TRBD1; CDR3nt: TGCAGTGCTAGAGGACAGGGGATATCCTACGAGCAGTACTTC; CDR3aa: CSARGQGISYEQYF
j_gene: TRBJ1-4; v_gene: TRBV7-9; abundance: .; d_gene: .; CDR3nt: TGTGCCGGCAGCCCAGGACAGTCGACTGGAAAACTGTTTTTT; CDR3aa: CAGSPGQSTGKLFF
j_gene: TRBJ1-1; v_gene: TRBV19; abundance: many; d_gene: .; CDR3nt: TGTGCCAGTAGTATCGCCTCGGTGAACACTGAAGCTTTCTTT; CDR3aa: CASSIASVNTEAFF
j_gene: TRBJ2-2; v_gene: TRBV2; abundance: many; d_gene: TRBD1; CDR3nt: TGTGCCAGCACCACGGGGCAGGGGGCAAACACCGGGGAGCTGTTTTTT; CDR3aa: CASTTGQGANTGELFF
j_gene: TRBJ1-1; v_gene: TRBV5-1; abundance: .; d_gene: .; CDR3nt: TGCGCCAGCAAGGACAGCGAGGTGAACGCTGAAGCTTTCTTT; CDR3aa: CASKDSEVNAEAFF
j_gene: TRBJ1-1; v_gene: TRBV7-8; abundance: few; d_gene: .; CDR3nt: TGTGCCAGCAGTCCAGGGTTTGGGGGAGGGGTCACTGAAGCTTTCTTT; CDR3aa: CASSPGFGGGVTEAFF
j_gene: TRBJ2-7; v_gene: TRBV2; abundance: .; d_gene: .; CDR3nt: TGTGCCAGCAGTTTTGGCCCGATTCTCAGAGACGAGCAGTACTTC; CDR3aa: CASSFGPILRDEQYF
j_gene: TRBJ1-5; v_gene: TRBV7-9; abundance: .; d_gene: .; CDR3nt: TGTGCCAGCAGCCCGCGGCGGCTAGCGCCCCAGCATTTT; CDR3aa: CASSPRRLAPQHF
j_gene: TRBJ1-1; v_gene: TRBV7-2; abundance: many; d_gene: .; CDR3nt: TGTGCCAGCAGCTTCTCAAACACTGAAGCTTTCTTT; CDR3aa: CASSFSNTEAFF
j_gene: TRBJ1-6; v_gene: TRBV20-1; abundance: many; d_gene: .; CDR3nt: TGCAGTGCTAGAGATCGGTTACAGGGTCTCAATTCACCCCTCCACTTT; CDR3aa: CSARDRLQGLNSPLHF
j_gene: TRBJ2-2; v_gene: TRBV19; abundance: .; d_gene: TRBD2; CDR3nt: TGTGCCAGTAGTATTCATAGCGGGAGTCGCACCGGGGAGCTGTTTTTT; CDR3aa: CASSIHSGSRTGELFF
j_gene: TRBJ2-7; v_gene: TRBV29-1; abundance: .; d_gene: TRBD1; CDR3nt: TGCAGCGTGATCGGGACAGGGGATCGGTCCTACGAGCAGTACTTC; CDR3aa: CSVIGTGDRSYEQYF
j_gene: TRBJ2-2; v_gene: TRBV7-9; abundance: .; d_gene: TRBD1; CDR3nt: TGTGCCAGCAGCCACAGGGGGCCGGTCACCGGGGAGCTGTTTTTT; CDR3aa: CASSHRGPVTGELFF
j_gene: TRBJ1-1; v_gene: TRBV2; abundance: few; d_gene: .; CDR3nt: TGTGCCAGCAACACCCTGAACACTGAAGCTTTCTTT; CDR3aa: CASNTLNTEAFF
j_gene: TRBJ2-5; v_gene: TRBV29-1; abundance: .; d_gene: .; CDR3nt: TGCAGCGTTGAAGAGGAACGGTACCAAGAGACCCAGTACTTC; CDR3aa: CSVEEERYQETQYF
j_gene: TRBJ2-2; v_gene: TRBV7-9; abundance: .; d_gene: TRBD1; CDR3nt: TGTGCGTTTCCCGGGACAGGGATTCTGGCGGAGCTGTTTTTT; CDR3aa: CAFPGTGILAELFF
j_gene: TRBJ2-5; v_gene: TRBV10-3; abundance: .; d_gene: TRBD1; CDR3nt: TGTGCCACCCGACAGGGCCTGGGAGAGACCCAGTACTTC; CDR3aa: CATRQGLGETQYF
j_gene: TRBJ1-6; v_gene: TRBV10-3; abundance: many; d_gene: .; CDR3nt: TGTGCCATCAGTGAGTCCAATTCACCCCTCCACTTT; CDR3aa: CAISESNSPLHF
j_gene: TRBJ1-5; v_gene: TRBV2; abundance: few; d_gene: .; CDR3nt: TGTGCCAGCAGACTTCGACAGCCGTACAATCAGCCCCAGCATTTT; CDR3aa: CASRLRQPYNQPQHF
j_gene: TRBJ1-2; v_gene: TRBV20-1; abundance: .; d_gene: .; CDR3nt: TGCAGTGCTAGAGACAGGGCCGCCTACTATGGCTACACCTTC; CDR3aa: CSARDRAAYYGYTF
j_gene: TRBJ2-7; v_gene: TRBV7-8; abundance: many; d_gene: .; CDR3nt: TGTGCCAGCAGCTTAGCAGTAATCGGGGACGAGCAGTACTTC; CDR3aa: CASSLAVIGDEQYF
j_gene: TRBJ2-7; v_gene: TRBV11-1; abundance: .; d_gene: TRBD2; CDR3nt: TGTGCCAGCAGCCAGAGGGGAGGGGCACTGGGGGGAATATACGAGCAGTACTTC; CDR3aa: CASSQRGGALGGIYEQYF
j_gene: TRBJ2-7; v_gene: TRBV6-5; abundance: .; d_gene: TRBD1; CDR3nt: TGTGCCAGCAGTGAGCGAGACAGGGGGTACGAGCAGTACTTC; CDR3aa: CASSERDRGYEQYF
j_gene: TRBJ2-5; v_gene: TRBV6-5; abundance: few; d_gene: .; CDR3nt: TGTGCCAGCAGTCTTGATAAAGGGGGGACCCAGTACTTC; CDR3aa: CASSLDKGGTQYF
j_gene: TRBJ1-2; v_gene: TRBV5-1; abundance: few; d_gene: .; CDR3nt: TGTGCCAGCAGCCAAACGACTACGAGCTATGGCTACACCTTC; CDR3aa: CASSQTTTSYGYTF
j_gene: TRBJ1-2; v_gene: TRBV2; abundance: .; d_gene: .; CDR3nt: TGTGCCAGCAGTGCCGGTCCTTCCCGATATGGCTACACCTTC; CDR3aa: CASSAGPSRYGYTF
j_gene: TRBJ2-7; v_gene: TRBV19; abundance: once; d_gene: .; CDR3nt: TGTGCCAGTACCGGACGGGCTGCTGGCGAGCAGTACTTC; CDR3aa: CASTGRAAGEQYF
j_gene: TRBJ1-6; v_gene: TRBV24-1; abundance: .; d_gene: .; CDR3nt: TGTGCCACCAGTGGGGCAGGGACTTTCCACTTT; CDR3aa: CATSGAGTFHF
j_gene: TRBJ1-6; v_gene: TRBV7-8; abundance: few; d_gene: TRBD1; CDR3nt: TGCGCCAGCAGCCAGGGGACAGGGGGAGTAAATTCACCCCTCCACTTT; CDR3aa: CASSQGTGGVNSPLHF
j_gene: TRBJ2-7; v_gene: TRBV7-9; abundance: .; d_gene: .; CDR3nt: TGTGCCAGCAGCCTGGTTCAGGGCCACTCCTACGAGCAGTACTTC; CDR3aa: CASSLVQGHSYEQYF
j_gene: TRBJ1-4; v_gene: TRBV2; abundance: .; d_gene: .; CDR3nt: TGTGCCAGAGCGGGGAGGGTCGAAAAACTGTTTTTT; CDR3aa: CARAGRVEKLFF
j_gene: TRBJ2-2; v_gene: TRBV20-1; abundance: .; d_gene: .; CDR3nt: TGCAGTGCTAGAAAACAAAACACCGGGGAGCTGTTTTTT; CDR3aa: CSARKQNTGELFF
j_gene: TRBJ2-5; v_gene: TRBV9; abundance: .; d_gene: .; CDR3nt: TGTGCCAGCAACGGGGAGGACGGTGGGACCCAGTACTTC; CDR3aa: CASNGEDGGTQYF